The T cell receptor beta chain described here comes from a study of blood T cell repertoires in COVID-19. The trim removed 2 bases at V and 1 base at J, leaving 1 base unmatched. CDR1 SGHTA and CDR2 FQGNSA come from the germline V gene. The CDR3 has 16 amino acids. The method was immunoSEQ multiplex PCR; TCRdb's version includes in-frame clones alone and lacks a portion of them. This sample carries roughly 250,000 clones, approximately 90% of them seen once, and the ten largest clones take more than 6%. The rearrangement links TRBV7-2 to TRBJ2-3; 12 nucleotides match TRBD2. Sequencing used peripheral blood. The sequence was obtained from a man in his 60s who had recovered from COVID-19. DNA of the CDR3: TGTGCCAGCAGCTTACGGACTAGCGGGGGCACAGATACGCAGTATTTT. Translated, it gives CASSLRTSGGTDTQYF.